Below, one T cell receptor (beta chain) is given with its context. This entry comes from a study of blood T cell repertoires in COVID-19. Study summary: In each case, the material was cDNA or gDNA derived from T cells, B-cell-depleted T cells, or PBMCs.

The CDR3 runs to 15 residues. Trimming cost V 3 bases and J 6 bases; bases outside gene matches: 5. Germline V gene sequence: CDR1 SGHTA, CDR2 FQGNSA. Study processing details: The assay estimated nucleated cells by amplifying reference gene primers. Sequencing was performed with immunoSEQ multiplex PCR; in TCRdb, only in-frame clones are kept and a portion is missing. From that table come the V and J calls and clone size; the DNA was used to work out D and trimming. The data show hundreds of thousands of clones, 90% seen once. Recruits, aged roughly 18 to 90 years, lived in 25 or so US areas. Which cohort a participant joined came from the clinical history participants gave.

This clonotype was sampled from a man between 45 and 60 years old who had been exposed to COVID-19. Sequenced input: PBMCs or T cells enriched from blood (not recorded which). The chain carries TRBV7-2 and TRBJ1-3, with 10 nucleotides matching TRBD1. The CDR3 region has the DNA TGTGCCAGCAGCTTCAACGGACAGGGGGTAAACACCATATATTTT. Translating gives CASSFNGQGVNTIYF.